A single sample gave rise to the 20 T cell receptor beta chains below, sequenced in a study of cytomegalovirus exposure and HLA in healthy donors. The PCR had 60 Vbeta and 13 Jbeta primers. The data were produced by immunoSEQ multiplex PCR, yet TCRdb's version contains in-frame clones alone and is incomplete. The data hold 150,000 or so clones, with about four fifths observed a single time. Material for sequencing was PBMCs. Every receptor here comes from a man between 18 and 29 years old in good health and CMV-seronegative.

The rearrangement links TRBV19 to TRBJ1-5, with D unclear. The CDR3 runs to 16 residues. In germline, CDR1 is LNHDA, CDR2 SQIVND (reference sequence). V dropped 3 bases and J dropped 6 bases, with 18 bases sitting between them. The CDR3 nucleotides read TGTGCCAGTAGTATTGATATGGGATGGGAGGTTCAGCCCCAGCATTTT. Amino acids: CASSIDMGWEVQPQHF.

The CDR3 bases are TGTGCCAGCAGCCGCGAATGGACAGGGGAGTACGAGCAGTACGTC. Protein: CASSREWTGEYEQYV. The gene calls are TRBV5-6 and TRBJ2-7; TRBD1 matches 9 bases. The germline V gene has CDR1 SGHDT and CDR2 YYEEEE. J lost 4 bases, V lost 4 bases, and 9 bases had no gene match. The CDR3 has 15 amino acids.

J is TRBJ2-7 and V is TRBV2, with D possibly matching TRBD1 (6 bases). Per germline, CDR1 SNHLY and CDR2 FYNNEI. This CDR3 has 15 amino acids. Trimming cost V 4 bases and J 6 bases, with 19 bases left between them. For the CDR3, the DNA is TGTGCCAGCAGTGGCAGTTGGGGGCTGGCCGGCGAGCAGTACGTC. Amino acids: CASSGSWGLAGEQYV.

The chain links TRBV9 to TRBJ2-5, with 8 bases that match TRBD2. The V and J ends lost 3 bases and 5 bases, in that order; junction bases with no gene match: 9. This CDR3 region has 15 residues. Germline CDR1 is SGDLS and CDR2 is YYNGEE. The CDR3 protein is CASSAGIAGWETQYF. CDR3 nucleotide sequence: TGTGCCAGCAGCGCGGGAATAGCGGGGTGGGAGACCCAGTACTTC. Variable domain in full (rest from reference TRBV9 and TRBJ2-5): DSGVTQTPKHLITATGQRVTLRCSPRSGDLSVYWYQQSLDQGLQFLIQYYNGEERAKGNILERFSAQQFPDLHSELNLSSLELGDSALYFCASSAGIAGWETQYFGPGTRLLVL.

The chain has TRBV4-3 and TRBJ2-5; D possibly corresponds to TRBD2 (5 bases). CDR1 is LGHNA and CDR2 is YSLEER in the germline V gene. The CDR3 is 16 residues long. V was pared by 2 bases and J by 5 bases, with 18 bases between. CDR3 sequence: CASSQRGAAVGETQYF. In nucleotides, the CDR3 is TGCGCCAGCAGCCAAAGAGGAGCGGCCGTCGGGGAGACCCAGTACTTC.

This chain links TRBV27 with TRBJ1-2, with TRBD1 identical over 12 bases. After removal of 3 bases from V and 6 bases from J, the junction contained 5 bases not matched to a gene. The CDR3 is made up of 15 amino acids. Germline CDR1 reads MNHEY; CDR2 reads SMNVEV (reference sequence). CDR3 residues: CASSFRDRGQNGYTF. The CDR3 DNA is TGTGCCAGCAGTTTTCGGGACAGGGGGCAGAATGGCTACACCTTC.

This chain links TRBV9 with TRBJ2-4; D is perhaps TRBD2 (7 bases). This CDR3 comprises 17 residues. The germline CDR1 and CDR2 sequences are SGDLS and YYNGEE. V lost 3 bases, J lost 1 base, and 17 bases lay in between. For the CDR3, the DNA is TGTGCCAGCAGCGCCCGAGGGGGGGGAGGCGCCAAAAACATTCAGTACTTC. This gives the protein CASSARGGGGAKNIQYF. The complete variable domain, with remaining parts taken from reference TRBV9 and TRBJ2-4, reads DSGVTQTPKHLITATGQRVTLRCSPRSGDLSVYWYQQSLDQGLQFLIQYYNGEERAKGNILERFSAQQFPDLHSELNLSSLELGDSALYFCASSARGGGGAKNIQYFGAGTRLSVL.

The chain has TRBV7-9 and TRBJ1-1, with TRBD1 matching over 9 bases. The CDR3 loop spans 13 amino acids. V lost 1 base to trimming and J lost 7 bases; unmatched junction nucleotides: 1. Germline CDR1 reads SEHNR; CDR2 reads FQNEAQ (reference sequence). The CDR3 DNA sequence: TGTGCCAGCAGCTTAGGGACAGGGGATGAAGCTTTCTTT. It encodes CASSLGTGDEAFF.

This clone was counted between two and nine times. The chain joins TRBV6-5 to TRBJ1-1, with 8 bases fitting TRBD1. This CDR3 is 16 amino acids long. CDR1 and CDR2 (germline): MNHEY, SVGAGI. J lost 1 base, V lost 2 bases, and 6 bases had no gene match. CDR3 sequence (DNA): TGTGCCAGCAGTTACAACGGACAGGGAGGGAACACTGAAGCTTTCTTT. Amino acid sequence: CASSYNGQGGNTEAFF.

The chain uses TRBV7-2 and TRBJ2-1; perhaps TRBD2 as D (7 bases). Trimming stripped 4 bases from V and 4 bases from J, with 14 bases between. Germline V gives CDR1 SGHTA, CDR2 FQGNSA. This CDR3 comprises 15 residues. In nucleotides, the CDR3 is TGTGCCAGCAGCTCCGGGGGGCCGCTTTACAATGAGCAGTTCTTC. This codes for CASSSGGPLYNEQFF.

The chain combines TRBV23-1 with TRBJ2-7, with D perhaps matching TRBD1 (5 bases). TRBV23-1 is an ORF, and what it does is uncertain. V shed 2 bases and J shed 2 bases, with 13 bases lying between them. The CDR3 length is 15 residues. CDR3 region: CASSQAQGITYEQYV. CDR3 in DNA: TGCGCCAGCAGTCAAGCCCAGGGAATAACCTACGAGCAGTACGTC.

The chain combines TRBV6-1 with TRBJ1-6, with D maybe TRBD1 (5 bases). The germline CDR1 and CDR2 sequences are MNHNS and SASEGT. This CDR3 is 16 amino acids long. V was trimmed by 4 bases and J by 0 bases, leaving 10 bases between them. The CDR3 region has the DNA TGTGCCAGCAGTGGCAGGGTCAGCTCCTATAATTCACCCCTCCACTTT. Protein sequence: CASSGRVSSYNSPLHF.

This clone appeared a few times. DNA of the CDR3: TGTGCCAGTAGTATGAGCCAGGGGCCCAATCAGCCCCAGCATTTT. Translated: CASSMSQGPNQPQHF. The chain links TRBV19 to TRBJ1-5; D is perhaps TRBD1 (6 bases). The CDR3 extends over 15 amino acids. In germline, CDR1 is LNHDA, CDR2 SQIVND (reference sequence). Trimming left V 3 bases short and J 3 bases short, with 12 bases between.

This chain uses TRBV27 with TRBJ2-6; D is unresolved. The CDR3 has 14 amino acids. Germline V lookup: CDR1 MNHEY, CDR2 SMNVEV (reference sequence). The V end lost 4 bases, the J end lost 0 bases, and 4 bases lay between the germline ends. CDR3 residues: CASSSRSGANVLTF. The DNA of the CDR3 is TGTGCCAGCAGTTCGCGCTCTGGGGCCAACGTCCTGACTTTC. Combining the CDR3 with reference TRBV27 and TRBJ2-6 gives the whole variable domain EAQVTQNPRYLITVTGKKLTVTCSQNMNHEYMSWYRQDPGLGLRQIYYSMNVEVTDKGDVPEGYKVSRKEKRNFPLILESPSPNQTSLYFCASSSRSGANVLTFGAGSRLTVL.

Points on this clone: An end of the junction does not agree with germline; a read error may underlie this. The gene calls are TRBV6-1 and TRBJ2-5, with 7 bases aligning to TRBD1. The length of the CDR3 is 15 residues. Per germline, CDR1 MNHNS and CDR2 SASEGT. The CDR3 DNA reads TGTGCCAGCAGAGAAGACGACAGGGCCCGGGAGACCCAGTACTTC. The encoded protein is CASREDDRARETQYF.

The chain couples TRBV2 to TRBJ1-2; possibly TRBD1 for D (6 bases). Germline CDR1 SNHLY, CDR2 FYNNEI. The CDR3 extends over 12 amino acids. The CDR3 DNA reads as TGTGTCCTGCCGACAAGGGGGGGAGGCTACACCTTC. This sequence encodes CVLPTRGGGYTF.

A few counts support this clone. Other DNA variants within this sample encode the same CDR3. The chain combines TRBV5-1 with TRBJ1-6, with a tentative D call TRBD1 (5 bases). V lost 4 bases and J lost 7, with 15 bases in between. From germline, CDR1 is SGHRS and CDR2 YFSETQ. The CDR3 is 15 residues long. The CDR3 sequence: CASSLWDGSNSPLHF. The CDR3 nucleotides are TGCGCCAGCAGCCTGTGGGACGGGAGCAATTCACCCCTCCACTTT.

The V and J genes are TRBV25-1 and TRBJ2-5, with TRBD1 matching over 10 bases. V dropped 3 bases and J dropped 5; count of bases not matched to a gene: 6. Germline V gives CDR1 MGHDK, CDR2 SYGVNS. The CDR3 spans 15 residues. The CDR3 region is CASSDPGQGVETQYF. DNA for the CDR3: TGTGCCAGCAGTGATCCAGGACAGGGGGTTGAGACCCAGTACTTC. The entire variable domain, with the rest obtained from reference TRBV25-1 and TRBJ2-5, is as follows: EADIYQTPRYLVIGTGKKITLECSQTMGHDKMYWYQQDPGMELHLIHYSYGVNSTEKGDLSSESTVSRIRTEHFPLTLESARPSHTSQYLCASSDPGQGVETQYFGPGTRLLVL.

This clone was counted only a few times. The J gene is TRBJ1-3, the V gene TRBV7-8; unclear D gene. The CDR3 covers 14 residues. The germline CDR1 and CDR2 sequences are SGHVS and FQNEAQ. Trimming stripped 4 bases from V and 0 bases from J, with 7 bases between. CDR3 protein: CASSSTASGNTIYF. The CDR3 bases are TGTGCCAGCAGCTCTACAGCCTCTGGAAACACCATATATTTT.

The chain carries TRBV5-6 and TRBJ1-1; possible D gene TRBD1, 5 bases. Germline V gives CDR1 SGHDT, CDR2 YYEEEE. The CDR3 extends over 17 amino acids. Trimming stripped 1 base from V and 6 bases from J, with 22 bases between. CDR3 nucleotide sequence: TGTGCCAGCAGCTTGAGGGTGATGGGGCAGGGCTTAGCTGAAGCTTTCTTT. Its translation: CASSLRVMGQGLAEAFF.